The sequence of this TCR beta chain was determined in a study of breast tumors, draining lymph nodes, adjacent tissues. The length of the CDR3 is 18 residues. Germline V lookup: CDR1 DFQATT, CDR2 SNEGSKA (reference sequence). Unmatched junction bases numbered 14, after V lost 4 bases and J lost 0 bases. Note on this clonotype: Its cognate antigen is unknown.

Findings and limits, study-wide: Luminal-like breast cancer showed significantly greater tumor-nontumor repertoire similarity than basal-like breast cancer did. Findings are consistent with lymph node origin and intratumoral expansion of most tumor T cells. Compared with lymph nodes, tumors were less diverse; compared with nontumor tissue, more. Data only fit, rather than demonstrated, lymph node origin of most tumor T cells.

Axillary draining lymph nodes of breast cancer patients supplied the node samples. MiXCR was run by TCRdb on the multiplex PCR reads, yielding one entry per CDR3 protein. The repertoire holds roughly 120,000 distinct CDR3 sequences, with 15% to 20% as singletons. The chain couples TRBV20-1 to TRBJ2-4; TRBD2 agrees at 8 bases. This TCR came from a female donor with breast cancer. Some clones in this sample may be carry-over from other donors' samples. The sequenced material came from axillary lymph node tissue. The CDR3 nucleotides are TGCAGTGCTACCAGGCATGTAGCGGGGCCCATAGCCAAAAACATTCAGTACTTC. Translated: CSATRHVAGPIAKNIQYF.